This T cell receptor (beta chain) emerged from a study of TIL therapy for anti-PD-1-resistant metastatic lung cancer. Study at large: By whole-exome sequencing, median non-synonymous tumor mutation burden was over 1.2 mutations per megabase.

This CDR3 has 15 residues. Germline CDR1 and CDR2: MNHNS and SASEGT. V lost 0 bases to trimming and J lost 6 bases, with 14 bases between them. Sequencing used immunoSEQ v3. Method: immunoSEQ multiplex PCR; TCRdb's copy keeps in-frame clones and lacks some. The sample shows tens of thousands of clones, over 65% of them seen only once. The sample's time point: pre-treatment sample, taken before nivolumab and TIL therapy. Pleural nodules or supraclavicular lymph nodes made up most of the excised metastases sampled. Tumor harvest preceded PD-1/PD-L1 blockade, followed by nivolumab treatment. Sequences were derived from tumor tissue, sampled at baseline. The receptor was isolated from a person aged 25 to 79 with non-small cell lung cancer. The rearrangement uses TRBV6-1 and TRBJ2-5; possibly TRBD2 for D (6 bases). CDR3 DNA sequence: TGTGCCAGCAGTGAAGCGGGAGGACTCCAGAAGACCCAGTACTTC. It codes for CASSEAGGLQKTQYF.